This TCR beta chain appears in the sequencing data of a study of T cells in Graves' hyperthyroidism and ophthalmopathy. Across the whole study: The authors collected peripheral blood at initial diagnosis, before any treatment.

It was RNA transcripts that yielded the amplified TCR beta CDR3 regions. The HTBI set primed first-round TCR CDR3 RT-PCR. TCRdb passed the multiplex PCR reads through MiXCR, listing each CDR3 protein once. The sample yields about 560,000 distinct CDR3 sequences, 16% seen once. Between the trimmed V and J ends, which lost 6 bases and 4 bases, there was a span of 10 bases. The CDR3 covers 12 residues. Germline V lookup: CDR1 SNHLY, CDR2 FYNNEI. This clonotype was observed many times. No ophthalmopathy progression within 18 months constituted stable Graves' hyperthyroidism. Source material: blood. This receptor was taken from a woman younger than 35 with Graves' hyperthyroidism. This chain connects TRBV2 to TRBJ2-7; D is perhaps TRBD1 (6 bases). The CDR3 DNA is TGTGCCAGCAGCGGACAGTTATACGAGCAGTACTTC. Translated, it gives CASSGQLYEQYF.